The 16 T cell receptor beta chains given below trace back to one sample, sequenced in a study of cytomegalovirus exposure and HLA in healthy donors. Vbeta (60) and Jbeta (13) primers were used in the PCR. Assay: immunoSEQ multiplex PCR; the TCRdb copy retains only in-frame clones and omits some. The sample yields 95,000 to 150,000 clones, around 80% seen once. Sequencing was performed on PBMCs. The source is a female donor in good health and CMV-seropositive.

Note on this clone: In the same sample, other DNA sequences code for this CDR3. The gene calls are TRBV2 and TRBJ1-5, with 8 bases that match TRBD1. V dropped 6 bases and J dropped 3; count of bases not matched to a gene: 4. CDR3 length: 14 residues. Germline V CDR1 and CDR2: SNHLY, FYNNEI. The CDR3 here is CASSPGQANQPQHF. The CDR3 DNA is TGTGCCAGCAGCCCGGGACAGGCCAATCAGCCCCAGCATTTT.

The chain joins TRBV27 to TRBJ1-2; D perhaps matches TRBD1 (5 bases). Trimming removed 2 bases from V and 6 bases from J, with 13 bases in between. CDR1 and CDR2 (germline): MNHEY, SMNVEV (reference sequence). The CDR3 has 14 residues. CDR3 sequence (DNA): TGTGCCAGCAGTTTAAAAGGAGGGGTCGATGGCTACACCTTC. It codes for CASSLKGGVDGYTF.

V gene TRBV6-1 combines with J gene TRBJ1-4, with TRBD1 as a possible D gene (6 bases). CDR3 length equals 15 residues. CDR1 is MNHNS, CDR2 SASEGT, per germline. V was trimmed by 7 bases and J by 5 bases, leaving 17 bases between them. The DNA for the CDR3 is TGTGCCAGCATTCGACAGGCGCTTGCCAATGAAAAACTGTTTTTT. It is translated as CASIRQALANEKLFF.

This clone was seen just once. The chain's CDR3 is CASSPDSNYGYTF. The CDR3 nucleotides are TGTGCCAGCAGCCCGGACAGTAACTATGGCTACACCTTC. The J gene is TRBJ1-2, the V gene TRBV11-2; a possible D gene is TRBD1 (6 bases). The CDR3 loop spans 13 amino acids. CDR1 is SGHAT, CDR2 FQNNGV, per germline. Trimming pared 5 bases from V and 1 base from J, leaving 8 bases between.

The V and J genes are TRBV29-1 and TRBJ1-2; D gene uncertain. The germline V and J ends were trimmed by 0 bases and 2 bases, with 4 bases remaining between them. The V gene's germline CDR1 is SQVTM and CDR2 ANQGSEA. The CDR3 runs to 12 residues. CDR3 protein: CSVEDINYGYTF. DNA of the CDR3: TGCAGCGTTGAAGATATCAACTATGGCTACACCTTC. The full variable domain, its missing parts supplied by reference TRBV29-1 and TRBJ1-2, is SAVISQKPSRDICQRGTSLTIQCQVDSQVTMMFWYRQQPGQSLTLIATANQGSEATYESGFVIDKFPISRPNLTFSTLTVSNMSPEDSSIYLCSVEDINYGYTFGSGTRLTVV.

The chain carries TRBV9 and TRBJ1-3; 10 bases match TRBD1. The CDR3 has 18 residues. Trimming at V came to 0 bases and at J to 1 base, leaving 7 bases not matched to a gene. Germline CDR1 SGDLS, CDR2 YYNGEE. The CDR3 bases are TGTGCCAGCAGCGTAGGCGCCGGGACAGGGGTTTCTGGAAACACCATATATTTT. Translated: CASSVGAGTGVSGNTIYF.

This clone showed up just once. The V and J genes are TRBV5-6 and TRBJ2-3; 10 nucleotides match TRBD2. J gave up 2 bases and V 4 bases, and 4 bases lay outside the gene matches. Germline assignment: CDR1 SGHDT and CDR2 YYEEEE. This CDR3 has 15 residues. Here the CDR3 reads CASSPGTSVTDTQYF. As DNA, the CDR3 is TGTGCCAGCAGCCCGGGGACTAGCGTCACAGATACGCAGTATTTT.

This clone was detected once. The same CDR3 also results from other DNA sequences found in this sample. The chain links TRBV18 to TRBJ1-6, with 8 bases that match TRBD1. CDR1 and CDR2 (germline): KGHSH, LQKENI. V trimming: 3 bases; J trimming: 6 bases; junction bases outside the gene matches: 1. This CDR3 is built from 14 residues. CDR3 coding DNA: TGTGCCAGCTCACCCGGACAGGGTAATTCACCCCTCCACTTT. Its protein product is CASSPGQGNSPLHF.

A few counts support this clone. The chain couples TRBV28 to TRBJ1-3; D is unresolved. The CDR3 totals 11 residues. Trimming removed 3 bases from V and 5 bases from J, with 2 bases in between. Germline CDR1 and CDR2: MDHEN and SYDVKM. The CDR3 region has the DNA TGTGCCAGCAGTTTCAGAAACACCATATATTTT. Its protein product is CASSFRNTIYF.

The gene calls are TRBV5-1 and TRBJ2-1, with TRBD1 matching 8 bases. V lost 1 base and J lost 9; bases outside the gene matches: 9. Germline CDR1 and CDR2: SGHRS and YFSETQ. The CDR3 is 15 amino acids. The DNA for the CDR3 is TGCGCCAGCAGCTTGCCGACAGGGGTGCAATTTGAGCAGTTCTTC. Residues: CASSLPTGVQFEQFF.

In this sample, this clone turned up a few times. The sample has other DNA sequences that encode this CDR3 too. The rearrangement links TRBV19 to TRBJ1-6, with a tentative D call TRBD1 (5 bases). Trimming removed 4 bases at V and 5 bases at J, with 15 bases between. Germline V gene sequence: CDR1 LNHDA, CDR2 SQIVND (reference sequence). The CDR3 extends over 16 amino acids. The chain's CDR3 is CASSTGGGGNNSPLHF. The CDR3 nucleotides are TGTGCCAGTAGTACCGGTGGGGGAGGGAATAATTCACCCCTCCACTTT.

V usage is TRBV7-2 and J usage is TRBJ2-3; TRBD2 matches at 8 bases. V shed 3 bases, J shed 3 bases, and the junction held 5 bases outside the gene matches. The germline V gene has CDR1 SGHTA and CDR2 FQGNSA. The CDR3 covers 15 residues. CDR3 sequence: CASSFGGAVTDTQYF. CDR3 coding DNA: TGTGCCAGCAGCTTCGGGGGGGCTGTGACAGATACGCAGTATTTT.

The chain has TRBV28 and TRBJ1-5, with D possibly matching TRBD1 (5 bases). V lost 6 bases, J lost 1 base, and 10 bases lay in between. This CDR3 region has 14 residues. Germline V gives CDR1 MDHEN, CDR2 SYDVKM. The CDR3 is CASRRGGSNQPQHF. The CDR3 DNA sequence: TGTGCCAGCAGAAGGGGAGGAAGCAATCAGCCCCAGCATTTT.

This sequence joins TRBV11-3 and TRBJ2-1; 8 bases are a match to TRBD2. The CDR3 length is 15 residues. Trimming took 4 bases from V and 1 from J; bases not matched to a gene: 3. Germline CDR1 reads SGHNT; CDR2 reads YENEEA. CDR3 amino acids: CASSSAGGSYNEQFF. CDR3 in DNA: TGTGCCAGCAGCTCGGCGGGGGGTTCCTACAATGAGCAGTTCTTC.

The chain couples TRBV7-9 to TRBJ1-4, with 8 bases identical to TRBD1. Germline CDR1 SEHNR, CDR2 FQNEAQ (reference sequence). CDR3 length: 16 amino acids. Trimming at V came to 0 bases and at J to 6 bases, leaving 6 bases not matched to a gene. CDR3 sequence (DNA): TGTGCCAGCAGCTTAGCCCGGACAGGGCGGGATGAAAAACTGTTTTTT. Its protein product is CASSLARTGRDEKLFF.

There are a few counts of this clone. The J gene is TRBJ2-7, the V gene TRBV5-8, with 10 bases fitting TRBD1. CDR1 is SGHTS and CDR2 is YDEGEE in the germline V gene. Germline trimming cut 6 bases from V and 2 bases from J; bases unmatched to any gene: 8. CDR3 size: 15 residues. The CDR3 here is CASNRQGARTYEQYF. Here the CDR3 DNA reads TGTGCCAGCAACCGACAGGGGGCGCGAACCTACGAGCAGTACTTC. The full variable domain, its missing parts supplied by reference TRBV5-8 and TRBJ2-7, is EAGVTQSPTHLIKTRGQQATLRCSPISGHTSVYWYQQALGLGLQFLLWYDEGEERNRGNFPPRFSGRQFPNYSSELNVNALELEDSALYLCASNRQGARTYEQYFGPGTRLTVT.